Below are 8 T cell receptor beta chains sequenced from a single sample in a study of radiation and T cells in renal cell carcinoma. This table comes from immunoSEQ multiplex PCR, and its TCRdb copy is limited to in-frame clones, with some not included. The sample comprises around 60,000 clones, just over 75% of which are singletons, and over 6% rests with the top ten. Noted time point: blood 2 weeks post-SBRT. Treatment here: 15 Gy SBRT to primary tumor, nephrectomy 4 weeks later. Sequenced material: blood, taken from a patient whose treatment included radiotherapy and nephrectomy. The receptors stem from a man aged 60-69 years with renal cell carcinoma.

The CDR3 spells CASGSRPLQETQYF. As DNA, the CDR3 is TGTGCTAGTGGTTCCCGACCGCTGCAAGAGACCCAGTACTTC. The chain couples TRBV12-5 to TRBJ2-5; no clear D gene. V dropped 4 bases and J dropped 2 bases, with 11 bases sitting between them. This CDR3 contains 14 residues. Germline V lookup: CDR1 LGHNT, CDR2 FRNRAP.

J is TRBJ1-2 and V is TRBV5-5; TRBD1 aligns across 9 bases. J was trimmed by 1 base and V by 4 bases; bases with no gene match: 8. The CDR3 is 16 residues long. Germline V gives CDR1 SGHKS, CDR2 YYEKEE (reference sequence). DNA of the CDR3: TGTGCCAGCAGCGTTGGACAGGGGATACTTAACTATGGCTACACCTTC. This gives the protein CASSVGQGILNYGYTF. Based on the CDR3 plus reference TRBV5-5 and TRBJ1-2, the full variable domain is DAGVTQSPTHLIKTRGQQVTLRCSPISGHKSVSWYQQVLGQGPQFIFQYYEKEERGRGNFPDRFSARQFPNYSSELNVNALLLGDSALYLCASSVGQGILNYGYTFGSGTRLTVV.

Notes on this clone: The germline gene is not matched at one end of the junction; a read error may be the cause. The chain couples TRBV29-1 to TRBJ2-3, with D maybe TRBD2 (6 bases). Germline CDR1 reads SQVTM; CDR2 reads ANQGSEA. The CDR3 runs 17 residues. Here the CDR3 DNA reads TGCGGCGTTATTTTGCGGGAACCGACATACAGCACAGATACGCAGTATTTT. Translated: CGVILREPTYSTDTQYF.

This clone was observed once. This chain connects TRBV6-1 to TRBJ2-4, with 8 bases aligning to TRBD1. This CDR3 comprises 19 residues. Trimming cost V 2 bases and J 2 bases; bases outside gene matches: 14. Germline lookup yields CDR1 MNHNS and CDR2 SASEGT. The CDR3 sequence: CASSERVGQGASTKNIQYF. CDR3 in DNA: TGTGCCAGCAGTGAAAGGGTGGGTCAGGGGGCATCTACCAAAAACATTCAGTACTTC.

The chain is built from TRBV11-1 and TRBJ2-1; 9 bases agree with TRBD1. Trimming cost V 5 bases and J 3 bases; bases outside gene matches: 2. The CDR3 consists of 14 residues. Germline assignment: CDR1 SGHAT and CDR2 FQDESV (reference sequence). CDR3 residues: CASSRTGVYNEQFF. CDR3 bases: TGTGCCAGCAGCCGGACAGGGGTCTACAATGAGCAGTTCTTC.

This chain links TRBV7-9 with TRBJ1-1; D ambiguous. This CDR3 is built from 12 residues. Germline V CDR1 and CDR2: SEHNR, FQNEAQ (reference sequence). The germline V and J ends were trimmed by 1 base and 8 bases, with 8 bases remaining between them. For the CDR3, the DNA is TGTGCCAGCAGCTTAGGTACGATCGAAGCTTTCTTT. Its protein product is CASSLGTIEAFF.

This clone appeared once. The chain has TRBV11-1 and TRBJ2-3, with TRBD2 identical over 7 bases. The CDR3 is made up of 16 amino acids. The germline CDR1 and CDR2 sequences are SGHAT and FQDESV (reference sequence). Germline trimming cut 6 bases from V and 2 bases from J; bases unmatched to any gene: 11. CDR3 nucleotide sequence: TGTGCCAGCAGTCCATGGGAGGGAGCCGACACAGATACGCAGTATTTT. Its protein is CASSPWEGADTDTQYF.

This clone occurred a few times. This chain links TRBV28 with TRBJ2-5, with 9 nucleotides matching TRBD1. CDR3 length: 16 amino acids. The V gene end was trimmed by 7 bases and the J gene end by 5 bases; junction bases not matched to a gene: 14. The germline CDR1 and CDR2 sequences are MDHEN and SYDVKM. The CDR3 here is CASNTPSGTGLETQYF. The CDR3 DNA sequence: TGTGCCAGCAATACCCCCTCCGGGACAGGGCTTGAGACCCAGTACTTC.